The subject of this entry is one TCR beta chain. The antigen remains unidentified. The data were obtained in a study of somatic mutations in cytotoxic T cells in rheumatoid arthritis. Once isolated by positive magnetic bead selection, the CD4+ and CD8+ cells had their purity checked by flow cytometry. Using immunoSEQ multiplex PCR, the repertoire was profiled, and TCRdb retains in-frame clones only, with some absent. Seen here are 20,000 to 25,000 clones, 86% observed once, and the top ten hold about 19%. Whole-study findings and limits: The slight TRBV07 underrepresentation in rheumatoid arthritis patients was not adjusted for multiple comparisons. Of the expanded CD8+ clones, the antigen targets were not known.

This CDR3 has 15 amino acids. Trimming cost V 1 base and J 4 bases; bases outside gene matches: 2. From germline, CDR1 is MGHRA and CDR2 YSYEKL. The chain couples TRBV4-1 to TRBJ1-4, with 8 bases identical to TRBD1. The material sequenced was CD8+ T cells sorted from blood. The sequence derives from a woman between 50 and 59 years old in good health. Written as DNA, the CDR3 is TGCGCCAGCAGCCAAGTTGGACAGGGTAATGAAAAACTGTTTTTT. The encoded protein is CASSQVGQGNEKLFF.